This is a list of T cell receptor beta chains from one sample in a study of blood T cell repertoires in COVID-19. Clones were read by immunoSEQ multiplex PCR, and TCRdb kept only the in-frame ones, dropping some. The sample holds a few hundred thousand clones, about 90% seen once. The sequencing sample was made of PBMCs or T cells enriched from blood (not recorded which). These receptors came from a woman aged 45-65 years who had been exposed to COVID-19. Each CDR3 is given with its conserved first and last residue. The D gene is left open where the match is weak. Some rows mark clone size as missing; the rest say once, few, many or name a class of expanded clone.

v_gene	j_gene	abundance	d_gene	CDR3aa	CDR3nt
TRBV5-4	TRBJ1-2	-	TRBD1	CASSLGQGAVNYGYTF	TGTGCCAGCAGCTTGGGACAGGGGGCTGTAAACTATGGCTACACCTTC
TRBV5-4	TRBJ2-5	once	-	CASSLASQGRETQYF	TGTGCCAGCAGCTTGGCGTCACAGGGTCGGGAGACCCAGTACTTC
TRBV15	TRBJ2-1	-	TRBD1	CATSLAGGINEQFF	TGTGCCACCAGCCTGGCAGGGGGCATCAATGAGCAGTTCTTC
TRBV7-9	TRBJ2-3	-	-	CASSPHQGTSTDTQYF	TGTGCCAGCAGCCCTCACCAGGGAACTAGCACAGATACGCAGTATTTT
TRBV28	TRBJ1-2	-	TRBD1	CASSPPTGDGYTF	TGTGCCAGCAGTCCCCCGACAGGGGATGGCTACACCTTC
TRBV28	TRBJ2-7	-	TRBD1	CASRGSGTGGYEQYF	TGTGCCAGCAGGGGATCCGGGACAGGGGGCTACGAGCAGTACTTC
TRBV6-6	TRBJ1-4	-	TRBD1	CASRTDRANEKLFF	TGTGCCAGCAGGACGGACAGGGCTAATGAAAAACTGTTTTTT
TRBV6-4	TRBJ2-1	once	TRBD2	CASSDSSSGGSYNEQFF	TGTGCCAGCAGTGACTCTTCTAGCGGGGGCTCCTACAATGAGCAGTTCTTC
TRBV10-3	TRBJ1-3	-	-	CAISVRSSGNTIYF	TGTGCCATCAGTGTTCGGAGCTCTGGAAACACCATATATTTT
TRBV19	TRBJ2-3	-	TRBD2	CASSRRWTGGDTQYF	TGTGCCAGTAGCCGACGATGGACGGGAGGGGATACGCAGTATTTT
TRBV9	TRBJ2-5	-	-	CASSVVASSETQYF	TGTGCCAGCAGCGTAGTTGCTAGCTCCGAGACCCAGTACTTC
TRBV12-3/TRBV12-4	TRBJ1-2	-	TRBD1	CASSLTGVKGYTF	TGTGCCAGCAGTCTTACAGGGGTAAAGGGCTACACCTTC
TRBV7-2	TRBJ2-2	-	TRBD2	CASSPRGGHTGELFF	TGTGCCAGCAGCCCCCGGGGGGGCCACACCGGGGAGCTGTTTTTT
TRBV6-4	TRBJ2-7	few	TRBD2	CASSVYTSGGSPYEQYF	TGTGCCAGCAGTGTCTATACTAGCGGGGGTTCCCCCTACGAGCAGTACTTC
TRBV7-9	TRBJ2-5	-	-	CASSLALREETQYF	TGTGCCAGCAGCTTAGCGCTCAGGGAAGAGACCCAGTACTTC
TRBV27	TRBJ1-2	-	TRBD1	CASSSGQGAVYGYTF	TGTGCCAGCAGTTCGGGACAGGGGGCCGTATATGGCTACACCTTC
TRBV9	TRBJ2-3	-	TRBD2	CASSDPSGGDTDTQYF	TGTGCCAGCAGCGATCCTAGCGGGGGGGACACAGATACGCAGTATTTT
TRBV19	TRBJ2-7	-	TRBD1	CASSTSDRGYEQYF	TGTGCCAGTAGTACCTCGGACAGGGGATACGAGCAGTACTTC
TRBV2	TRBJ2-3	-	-	CASRWGGGSTDTQYF	TGTGCCAGCAGGTGGGGAGGGGGAAGCACAGATACGCAGTATTTT
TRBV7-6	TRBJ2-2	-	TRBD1	CASSLAPWTGGTGELFF	TGTGCCAGCAGCTTAGCCCCATGGACAGGGGGTACCGGGGAGCTGTTTTTT
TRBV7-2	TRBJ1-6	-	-	CASGSRSSPLHF	TGTGCCAGCGGGAGCCGAAGTTCACCCCTCCACTTT
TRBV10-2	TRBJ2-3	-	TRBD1	CASSHQGAGTDTQYF	TGCGCCAGCAGTCACCAGGGGGCCGGCACAGATACGCAGTATTTT
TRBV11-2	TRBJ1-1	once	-	CASSLQQTSEAFF	TGTGCCAGCAGCTTACAACAGACTAGCGAAGCTTTCTTT
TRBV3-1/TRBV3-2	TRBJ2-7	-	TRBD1	CASSQASPGQGSYEQYF	TGTGCCAGCAGCCAAGCATCTCCCGGACAGGGCTCCTACGAGCAGTACTTC
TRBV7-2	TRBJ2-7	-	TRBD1	CASSLGQGAGYEQYF	TGTGCCAGCAGCCTGGGACAGGGGGCCGGATACGAGCAGTACTTC
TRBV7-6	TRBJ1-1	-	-	CASSATVRTEAFF	TGTGCCAGCAGCGCGACAGTCCGGACTGAAGCTTTCTTT
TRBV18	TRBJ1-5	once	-	CASSPDSLNQPQHF	TGTGCCAGCTCACCGGACAGTTTAAATCAGCCCCAGCATTTT
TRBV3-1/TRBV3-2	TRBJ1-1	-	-	CASSQPRTDLNTEAFF	TGTGCCAGCAGCCAACCCCGGACAGACCTGAACACTGAAGCTTTCTTT
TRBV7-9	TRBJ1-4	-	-	CASRSSRGAANEKLFF	TGTGCCAGCAGGTCTAGCAGGGGCGCAGCTAATGAAAAACTGTTTTTT
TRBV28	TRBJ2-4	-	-	CASSLRLQGLNIQYF	TGTGCCAGCAGTTTACGGTTGCAGGGGCTAAACATTCAGTACTTC
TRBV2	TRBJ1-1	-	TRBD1	CASSPLGQGNTEAFF	TGTGCCAGCAGTCCTCTGGGACAGGGGAACACTGAAGCTTTCTTT
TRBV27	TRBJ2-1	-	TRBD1	CASSTTGGEQFF	TGTGCCAGCAGCACCACAGGGGGCGAGCAGTTCTTC
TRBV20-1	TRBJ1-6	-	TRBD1	CSASNSGTGVGSPLHF	TGCAGTGCTAGTAACTCGGGGACAGGGGTTGGTTCACCCCTCCACTTT
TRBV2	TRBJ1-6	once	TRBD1	CASKTDRGGDSPLHF	TGTGCCAGCAAGACGGACAGGGGAGGAGATTCACCCCTCCACTTT
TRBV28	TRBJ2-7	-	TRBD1	CASSLGTGEAYEQYF	TGTGCCAGCAGTTTAGGGACAGGGGAAGCCTACGAGCAGTACTTC
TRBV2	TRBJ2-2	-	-	CASSGLASGTGELFF	TGTGCCAGCAGTGGTCTAGCCTCGGGCACCGGGGAGCTGTTTTTT
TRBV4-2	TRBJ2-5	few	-	CASSQRRDQETQYF	TGTGCCAGCAGCCAGCGGCGGGACCAAGAGACCCAGTACTTC
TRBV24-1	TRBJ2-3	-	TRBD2	CATSELAGGRTDTQYF	TGTGCCACCAGTGAGTTAGCGGGGGGACGCACAGATACGCAGTATTTT
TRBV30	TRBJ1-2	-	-	CAWIRDGGSNYGYTF	TGTGCCTGGATCCGGGACGGGGGATCTAACTATGGCTACACCTTC
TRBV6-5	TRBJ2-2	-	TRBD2	CASSWTSGNTGELFF	TGTGCCAGCAGTTGGACTAGCGGGAACACCGGGGAGCTGTTTTTT
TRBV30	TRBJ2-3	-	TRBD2	CAWSALSKRGPPDTQYF	TGTGCCTGGAGTGCTCTATCGAAGCGGGGTCCCCCAGATACGCAGTATTTT